These 29 T cell receptor beta chains were sequenced from one sample in a study of T cell repertoires in ileal Crohn's disease. Clones were read by immunoSEQ multiplex PCR, and TCRdb kept only the in-frame ones, dropping some. The sample includes some 10,000 clones, around 76% of them seen just once. Sequenced: ileal tissue. Every receptor here comes from an adult with Crohn's disease.

The J gene is TRBJ2-7, the V gene TRBV7-2; TRBD1 aligns across 7 bases. This CDR3 is built from 14 residues. Trimming at V came to 1 base and at J to 3 bases, leaving 3 bases not matched to a gene. The germline V gene has CDR1 SGHTA and CDR2 FQGNSA. CDR3 region: CASSLDGDSYEQYF. CDR3 coding DNA: TGTGCCAGCAGCTTAGACGGGGACAGCTACGAGCAGTACTTC.

J is TRBJ1-2 and V is TRBV28, with 8 bases matching TRBD1. Unmatched junction bases numbered 5, after V lost 6 bases and J lost 8 bases. Germline lookup yields CDR1 MDHEN and CDR2 SYDVKM. The CDR3 contains 12 residues. The CDR3 nucleotides are TGTGCCAGCAGCCGGACAGGGCGGGGCTACACCTTC. Its protein is CASSRTGRGYTF.

This chain uses TRBV2 with TRBJ2-1, with 9 positions matching TRBD2. Germline CDR1 SNHLY, CDR2 FYNNEI. After removal of 8 bases from V and 15 bases from J, the junction contained 11 bases not matched to a gene. This CDR3 contains 12 residues. This CDR3 is CASGRAGTSPFF. The CDR3 region has the DNA TGTGCCAGCGGCCGAGCGGGGACTAGCCCGTTCTTC.

The chain employs TRBV4-2 and TRBJ2-5; TRBD2 matches 11 bases. CDR1 is LGHNA and CDR2 is YNFKEQ in the germline V gene. This CDR3 has 15 amino acids. The V gene end was trimmed by 2 bases and the J gene end by 4 bases; junction bases not matched to a gene: 3. CDR3 nucleotide sequence: TGTGCCAGCAGCCAAATTAGCGGGGGGGGAGAGACCCAGTACTTC. It codes for CASSQISGGGETQYF.

The chain joins TRBV2 to TRBJ2-3, with D unclear. Germline CDR1 SNHLY, CDR2 FYNNEI. This CDR3 spans 12 amino acids. Deletions cut 4 bases from V and 2 bases from J, with 4 bases between. In nucleotides, the CDR3 is TGTGCCAGCAGTGTGGCCACAGATACGCAGTATTTT. Its protein product is CASSVATDTQYF.

V usage is TRBV7-2 and J usage is TRBJ2-7; D gene unclear. This CDR3 is built from 14 residues. V was clipped by 5 bases and J by 2 bases, with 13 bases between them. Germline CDR1 SGHTA, CDR2 FQGNSA. CDR3: CASSPRMAPYEQYF. CDR3 sequence (DNA): TGTGCCAGCAGCCCAAGAATGGCCCCCTACGAGCAGTACTTC. The whole variable domain, filled in from reference TRBV7-2 and TRBJ2-7, reads GAGVSQSPSNKVTEKGKDVELRCDPISGHTALYWYRQSLGQGLEFLIYFQGNSAPDKSGLPSDRFSAERTGGSVSTLTIQRTQQEDSAVYLCASSPRMAPYEQYFGPGTRLTVT.

The rearrangement links TRBV7-8 to TRBJ1-2, with 10 bases matching TRBD1. Germline CDR1 is SGHVS and CDR2 is FQNEAQ. The CDR3 loop spans 13 amino acids. Germline trimming cut 5 bases from V and 8 bases from J; bases unmatched to any gene: 5. CDR3 residues: CASSEDRGDGYTF. As DNA, the CDR3 is TGTGCCAGCAGCGAGGACAGGGGGGACGGCTACACCTTC.

The chain combines TRBV5-1 with TRBJ2-3, with 9 bases identical to TRBD2. J gave up 1 base and V 7 bases, and 4 bases lay outside the gene matches. Germline values: CDR1 SGHRS, CDR2 YFSETQ. The CDR3 has 14 residues. The CDR3 protein is CASGASGGTDTQYF. The DNA for the CDR3 is TGCGCCAGCGGGGCTAGCGGGGGCACAGATACGCAGTATTTT.

The chain combines TRBV7-2 with TRBJ2-1; 7 bases match TRBD2. The junction had 7 bases not matched to a gene; V was cut back by 1 base and J by 7 bases. The CDR3 is 15 residues long. CDR1 SGHTA and CDR2 FQGNSA come from the germline V gene. CDR3 sequence (DNA): TGTGCCAGCAGCTTAGGACTAGCCAGCATGAATGAGCAGTTCTTC. It is translated as CASSLGLASMNEQFF.

The DNA for the CDR3 is TGTGCCTGGAGGGGACTAGCGGGAGTGGATACGCAGTATTTT. This translates into CAWRGLAGVDTQYF. V and J are TRBV30 and TRBJ2-3; TRBD2 matches 14 bases. Germline V gene sequence: CDR1 GTSNPN, CDR2 SVGIG (reference sequence). The CDR3 has 14 amino acids. V gave up 3 bases and J gave up 6 bases; unmatched junction bases: 2. The full variable domain, completed using reference TRBV30 and TRBJ2-3, is SQTIHQWPATLVQPVGSPLSLECTVEGTSNPNLYWYRQAAGRGLQLLFYSVGIGQISSEVPQNLSASRPQDRQFILSSKKLLLSDSGFYLCAWRGLAGVDTQYFGPGTRLTVL.

The rearrangement uses TRBV19 and TRBJ2-5; no definite D call. V dropped 6 bases and J dropped 0 bases, with 5 bases sitting between them. Germline-derived CDR1 and CDR2 are LNHDA and SQIVND (reference sequence). The CDR3 runs 12 residues. The CDR3 loop is CASRRNQETQYF. The CDR3, as DNA: TGTGCCAGTAGGCGAAACCAAGAGACCCAGTACTTC.

The rearrangement uses TRBV2 and TRBJ2-5, with 9 nucleotides matching TRBD1. CDR3 size: 18 residues. Trimming took 3 bases from V and 4 from J; bases not matched to a gene: 15. The germline gives CDR1 SNHLY, CDR2 FYNNEI. As DNA, the CDR3 is TGTGCCAGCAGTGACCAGAGGTTCGGACAGGGGATTCCAGAGACCCAGTACTTC. Translated, it gives CASSDQRFGQGIPETQYF.

V is TRBV6-1 and J is TRBJ2-1; D perhaps matches TRBD2 (5 bases). The length of the CDR3 is 14 residues. Trimming cost V 5 bases and J 10 bases, with 18 bases left between them. From germline, CDR1 is MNHNS and CDR2 SASEGT. The CDR3 reads CASSSQPTGSEQFF. The CDR3 nucleotides are TGTGCCAGCAGTAGCCAACCGACTGGGAGCGAGCAGTTCTTC.

This sequence joins TRBV11-2 and TRBJ2-2, with TRBD2 matching 7 bases. The germline V gene encodes CDR1 SGHAT and CDR2 FQNNGV. Trimming cost V 0 bases and J 0 bases; bases outside gene matches: 7. The CDR3 has 18 residues. The CDR3 reads CASSLDRGGGANTGELFF. The CDR3 region has the DNA TGTGCCAGCAGCTTAGATCGGGGCGGGGGTGCGAACACCGGGGAGCTGTTTTTT.

This rearrangement joins TRBV6-5 to TRBJ1-1; 7 bases align to TRBD1. This CDR3 is built from 12 residues. CDR1 is MNHEY, CDR2 SVGAGI, per germline. J was trimmed by 8 bases and V by 5 bases; bases with no gene match: 5. CDR3 region: CASSRQGTEAFF. Written as DNA, the CDR3 is TGTGCCAGCAGTCGACAGGGCACGGAAGCTTTCTTT.

Concerning this clone itself: Additional DNA sequences in this sample encode the identical CDR3. J is TRBJ2-7 and V is TRBV30; possible D gene TRBD1, 5 bases. The V end was cut by 4 bases, the J end by 3 bases, with 13 bases between. The CDR3 length is 13 residues. Germline V lookup: CDR1 GTSNPN, CDR2 SVGIG (reference sequence). For the CDR3, the DNA is TGTGCCTGGACCAGAGACAGTATCTACGAGCAGTACTTC. It specifies CAWTRDSIYEQYF.

This chain links TRBV29-1 with TRBJ2-2; 8 bases match TRBD1. Per the germline V gene, CDR1 is SQVTM and CDR2 is ANQGSEA. The CDR3 is made up of 12 amino acids. The V and J ends lost 8 bases and 9 bases, in that order; junction bases with no gene match: 8. The CDR3 bases are TGCAGCATCCGGACAGGGCGGCGGGAGCTGTTTTTT. Protein sequence: CSIRTGRRELFF.

In its sample, this clone was seen a few times. The V call is TRBV11-2, the J call TRBJ1-2, with 7 bases identical to TRBD1. With 1 base clipped from V and 4 bases from J, the junction kept 9 bases outside the gene matches. This CDR3 is 16 amino acids long. CDR1 SGHAT and CDR2 FQNNGV come from the germline V gene. As DNA, the CDR3 is TGTGCCAGCAGCTTAGCCCTACAGGGGAGAACCTATGGCTACACCTTC. Translated, it gives CASSLALQGRTYGYTF.

The V call is TRBV25-1, the J call TRBJ1-2, with TRBD1 identical over 8 bases. CDR1 is MGHDK, CDR2 SYGVNS, per germline. Germline trimming cut 6 bases from V and 2 bases from J; bases unmatched to any gene: 2. The CDR3 spans 13 residues. The CDR3 bases are TGTGCCAGCAGGGGACAGGAAAACTATGGCTACACCTTC. The encoded protein is CASRGQENYGYTF.

For the CDR3, the DNA is TGTGCCAGCAGTTATTGGCAGGGGGGCTACACCTTC. Encoded protein: CASSYWQGGYTF. This chain links TRBV6-5 with TRBJ1-2; maybe TRBD1 (6 bases). The CDR3 is 12 residues long. The germline gives CDR1 MNHEY, CDR2 SVGAGI. The V and J ends lost 3 bases and 8 bases respectively, with 10 bases between them.

V usage is TRBV9 and J usage is TRBJ2-7, with a possible D match to TRBD1 (5 bases). CDR1 SGDLS and CDR2 YYNGEE come from the germline V gene. The CDR3 runs to 15 residues. With 4 bases removed from V and 3 bases from J, the gap between germline ends came to 17 bases. Written as DNA, the CDR3 is TGTGCCAGCAGCCCTCAAGCAGGGTCCAGCTACGAGCAGTACTTC. It is translated as CASSPQAGSSYEQYF.

Comments on this clone: At one end, the junction sequence differs from germline, possibly due to a read error. The chain uses TRBV2 and TRBJ2-7; 11 nucleotides align to TRBD2. CDR3 length equals 15 residues. Germline V gives CDR1 SNHLY, CDR2 FYNNEI. The CDR3 region is CASSGTSGSSHEQYF. CDR3 coding DNA: TGTGCCAGCAGTGGAACTAGCGGGAGCTCCCACGAGCAGTACTTC.

Of note for this clone: A junction boundary mismatches the germline segment, possibly from a read error. This same CDR3 is encoded by further DNA sequences in the sample. The chain links TRBV27 to TRBJ2-5; 7 bases map to TRBD1. CDR3 length equals 15 residues. The germline gives CDR1 MNHEY, CDR2 SMNVEV (reference sequence). CDR3: CASSLTNRGQETQYF. CDR3 coding DNA: TGCGCCAGCAGTTTGACGAACAGGGGCCAAGAGACCCAGTACTTC.

The V call is TRBV7-2, the J call TRBJ1-6, with D perhaps TRBD1 (6 bases). The CDR3 runs 15 residues. V lost 5 bases, J lost 7 bases, and 15 bases lay in between. Per the germline V gene, CDR1 is SGHTA and CDR2 is FQGNSA. CDR3 protein: CASSPAGAVNSPLHF. CDR3 in DNA: TGTGCCAGCAGCCCTGCAGGGGCAGTAAATTCACCCCTCCACTTT.

The chain recombines TRBV10-1 with TRBJ1-5; possible D gene TRBD1, 6 bases. V was pared by 8 bases and J by 1 base, with 6 bases between. The CDR3 length is 12 residues. CDR1 and CDR2 from the germline V gene are WNHNN and SYGVQD (reference sequence). The CDR3 protein is CASGQSNQPQHF. The CDR3 DNA reads as TGCGCCAGCGGACAGAGCAATCAGCCCCAGCATTTT.

This clone is a singleton in its sample. The V and J genes are TRBV29-1 and TRBJ2-5; 11 nucleotides line up with TRBD1. The germline V gene has CDR1 SQVTM and CDR2 ANQGSEA. Trimming at V came to 6 bases and at J to 7 bases, leaving 1 base not matched to a gene. This CDR3 spans 11 amino acids. The CDR3: CSVGQGATQYF. Here the CDR3 DNA reads TGCAGCGTAGGACAGGGGGCGACCCAGTACTTC.

The gene calls are TRBV9 and TRBJ2-3; TRBD2 matches at 7 bases. Germline-derived CDR1 and CDR2 are SGDLS and YYNGEE. V lost 0 bases, J lost 0 bases, and 4 bases stayed unmatched. The length of the CDR3 is 16 residues. This CDR3 reads CASSVDWGGSTDTQYF. The CDR3 coding sequence is TGTGCCAGCAGCGTAGACTGGGGGGGTAGCACAGATACGCAGTATTTT.

V is TRBV6-6 and J is TRBJ1-6; D not certain. The CDR3 has 12 residues. Germline V gives CDR1 MNHNY, CDR2 SVGAGI (reference sequence). V dropped 2 bases and J dropped 10 bases, with 6 bases sitting between them. The CDR3 sequence is CASSYPGSPLHF. For the CDR3, the DNA is TGTGCCAGCAGTTACCCGGGGTCACCCCTCCACTTT.

The chain carries TRBV7-2 and TRBJ2-3, with TRBD2 matching over 10 bases. Germline CDR1 is SGHTA and CDR2 is FQGNSA. V trimming: 3 bases; J trimming: 4 bases; junction bases outside the gene matches: 4. This CDR3 contains 15 residues. The CDR3 DNA reads as TGTGCCAGCAGCTTGAGCGGGGGGGCCGCAGATACGCAGTATTTT. Protein sequence: CASSLSGGAADTQYF. The full variable domain, in which reference TRBV7-2 and TRBJ2-3 provide the parts outside the CDR3, is GAGVSQSPSNKVTEKGKDVELRCDPISGHTALYWYRQSLGQGLEFLIYFQGNSAPDKSGLPSDRFSAERTGGSVSTLTIQRTQQEDSAVYLCASSLSGGAADTQYFGPGTRLTVL.